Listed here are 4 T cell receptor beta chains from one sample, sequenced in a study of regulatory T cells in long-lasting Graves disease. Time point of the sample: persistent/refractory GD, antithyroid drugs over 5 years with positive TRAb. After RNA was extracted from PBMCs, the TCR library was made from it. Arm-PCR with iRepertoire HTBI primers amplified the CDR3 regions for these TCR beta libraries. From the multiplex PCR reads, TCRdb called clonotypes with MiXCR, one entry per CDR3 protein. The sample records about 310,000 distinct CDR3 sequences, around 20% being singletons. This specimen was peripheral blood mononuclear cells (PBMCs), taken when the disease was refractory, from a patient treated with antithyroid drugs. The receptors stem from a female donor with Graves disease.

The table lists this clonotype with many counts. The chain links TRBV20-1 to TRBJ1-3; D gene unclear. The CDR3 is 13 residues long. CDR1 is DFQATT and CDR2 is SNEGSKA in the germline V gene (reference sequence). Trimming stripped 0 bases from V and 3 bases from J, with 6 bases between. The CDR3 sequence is CSARDGLGNTIYF. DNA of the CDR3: TGCAGTGCTAGAGATGGACTTGGAAACACCATATATTTT.

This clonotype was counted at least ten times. CDR3 region: CASSIGHATNIQYF. The CDR3 nucleotides read TGTGCCAGCAGCATTGGACACGCAACAAACATTCAGTACTTC. The chain combines TRBV12-3 or TRBV12-4 with TRBJ2-4; possibly TRBD1 for D (5 bases). The CDR3 length is 14 residues. Trimming removed 6 bases at V and 6 bases at J, with 15 bases between.

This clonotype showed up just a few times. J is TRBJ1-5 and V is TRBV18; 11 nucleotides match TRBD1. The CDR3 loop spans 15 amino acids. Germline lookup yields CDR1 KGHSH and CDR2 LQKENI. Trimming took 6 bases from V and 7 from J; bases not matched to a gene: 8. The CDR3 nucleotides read TGTGCCAGCTCTCCGGGACAGGGGGAGACCCAGCCCCAGCATTTT. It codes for CASSPGQGETQPQHF.

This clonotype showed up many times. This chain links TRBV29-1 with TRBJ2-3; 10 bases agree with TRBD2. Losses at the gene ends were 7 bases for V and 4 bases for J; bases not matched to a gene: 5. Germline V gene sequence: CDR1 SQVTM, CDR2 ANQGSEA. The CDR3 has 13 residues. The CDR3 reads CSATSGDPDTQYF. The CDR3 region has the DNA TGCAGCGCAACTAGCGGGGACCCAGATACGCAGTATTTT.